The rows below give T cell receptor beta chains drawn from one sample of a study of blood T cell repertoires in COVID-19. Only in-frame clones appear in the TCRdb table, and some are missing; sequencing was by immunoSEQ multiplex PCR. The repertoire holds around 200,000 clones, with more than 70% as singletons. The sequencing input was peripheral blood. The receptors shown here come from a person in their 70s with COVID-19, enrolled during active disease. Both conserved end residues are part of each CDR3. The order of the fields is V gene, clone size, D gene, J gene, CDR3 protein, CDR3 DNA. D genes are given only for firm matches. Clone sizes are given selectively: once, few, many, or a class where the clone is expanded.

TRBV6-5	-	TRBD1	TRBJ2-7	CATGQGRYEQYF	TGTGCCACCGGACAGGGACGCTACGAGCAGTACTTC
TRBV30	-	-	TRBJ1-3	CAWSVGGSTSGNTIYF	TGTGCCTGGAGTGTTGGAGGGTCAACCTCTGGAAACACCATATATTTT
TRBV11-2	-	TRBD1	TRBJ1-2	CASSLEGNRGNNGYTF	TGTGCCAGCAGCTTAGAAGGCAACAGGGGTAATAATGGCTACACCTTC
TRBV12-3/TRBV12-4	-	-	TRBJ1-5	CASSLPRQPQHF	TGTGCCAGCAGTTTACCGCGCCAGCCCCAGCATTTT
TRBV18	-	-	TRBJ1-4	CASSPASARGGEKLFF	TGTGCCAGCTCACCAGCTTCTGCCCGGGGTGGTGAAAAACTGTTTTTT
TRBV3-1/TRBV3-2	-	TRBD1	TRBJ1-2	CASSHLIPGTANYGYTF	TGTGCCAGCAGCCATCTTATCCCCGGGACAGCTAACTATGGCTACACCTTC
TRBV5-4	-	-	TRBJ2-1	CASSLMINRGGGEQFF	TGTGCCAGCAGCTTGATGATTAACCGAGGTGGAGGTGAGCAGTTCTTC
TRBV11-3	-	-	TRBJ2-1	CASSLSRTGYNEQFF	TGTGCCAGCAGCCTCTCCAGGACTGGCTACAATGAGCAGTTCTTC
TRBV7-2	-	TRBD2	TRBJ2-1	CASGRGGIYNEQFF	TGTGCCAGCGGCCGGGGGGGAATTTACAATGAGCAGTTCTTC
TRBV10-3	-	TRBD1	TRBJ2-1	CAISPRDRDSYNEQFF	TGTGCCATCAGTCCCAGGGACAGGGACTCCTACAATGAGCAGTTCTTC
TRBV18	-	TRBD2	TRBJ2-2	CASSRRTSGRDTGELFF	TGTGCCAGCTCACGAAGGACTAGCGGGAGGGACACCGGGGAGCTGTTTTTT
TRBV11-2	-	-	TRBJ2-2	CASSLGLLDTGELFF	TGTGCCAGCAGCTTAGGTCTTCTCGACACCGGGGAGCTGTTTTTT
TRBV12-3/TRBV12-4	-	-	TRBJ1-2	CASSLGQGIGYTF	TGTGCCAGCAGTTTAGGGCAGGGGATAGGCTACACCTTC
TRBV27	-	TRBD2	TRBJ2-4	CASRPSGENIQYF	TGTGCCAGCAGACCTAGCGGGGAGAACATTCAGTACTTC
TRBV19	few	TRBD2	TRBJ2-7	CASSRGLADYEQYF	TGTGCCAGTAGTCGAGGACTAGCGGACTACGAGCAGTACTTC
TRBV19	-	-	TRBJ2-1	CASSIDRGEQFF	TGTGCCAGTAGTATAGATCGGGGTGAGCAGTTCTTC
TRBV11-3	-	-	TRBJ1-1	CASSLTGGGMNTEAFF	TGTGCCAGCAGCTTAACAGGTGGCGGCATGAACACTGAAGCTTTCTTT
TRBV6-5	-	TRBD1	TRBJ2-3	CAIRTGTGISDTQYF	TGTGCCATCAGAACCGGGACAGGGATTTCGGATACGCAGTATTTT
TRBV27	-	TRBD2	TRBJ2-1	CASWGLAGVNEQFF	TGTGCCAGCTGGGGACTAGCGGGAGTTAATGAGCAGTTCTTC
TRBV5-4	-	-	TRBJ1-2	CASSDPGRAYGYTF	TGTGCCAGCAGCGACCCGGGGAGGGCCTATGGCTACACCTTC
TRBV27	-	-	TRBJ2-7	CASSLRGYEQYF	TGTGCCAGCAGTCTTAGGGGCTACGAGCAGTACTTC
TRBV7-8	-	-	TRBJ2-6	CASSLPPGAGANVLTF	TGTGCCAGCAGCTTACCCCCAGGGGCTGGGGCCAACGTCCTGACTTTC
TRBV5-6	-	TRBD2	TRBJ2-3	CASSLGTREGDTQYF	TGTGCCAGCAGCTTGGGGACAAGGGAGGGAGATACGCAGTATTTT
TRBV10-3	-	-	TRBJ1-3	CATRTAQLSGNTIYF	TGTGCCACGAGGACAGCTCAACTCTCTGGAAACACCATATATTTT
TRBV11-2	-	TRBD2	TRBJ2-7	CASSLGLADYEQYF	TGTGCCAGCAGCTTGGGACTAGCGGACTACGAGCAGTACTTC
TRBV9	-	-	TRBJ2-1	CASSVEARDRTYNEQFF	TGTGCCAGCAGCGTAGAGGCGCGGGACCGAACCTACAATGAGCAGTTCTTC
TRBV28	-	TRBD2	TRBJ2-1	CASSLLRGGLDEQFF	TGTGCCAGCAGTTTACTTCGGGGGGGCCTGGATGAGCAGTTCTTC
TRBV5-1	-	-	TRBJ2-1	CASSFPAGNNEQFF	TGCGCCAGCAGCTTTCCGGCGGGGAACAATGAGCAGTTCTTC
TRBV6-5	-	-	TRBJ1-2	CASGGFYGYTF	TGTGCCAGCGGGGGCTTCTATGGCTACACCTTC
TRBV28	-	TRBD1	TRBJ2-7	CASTTGVEQYF	TGTGCCAGTACTACAGGGGTCGAGCAGTACTTC
TRBV19	-	-	TRBJ1-5	CASSISRNQPQHF	TGTGCCAGTAGTATATCTCGGAATCAGCCCCAGCATTTT
TRBV3-1/TRBV3-2	-	TRBD1	TRBJ1-2	CASTLGTANYGYTF	TGTGCCAGCACCCTAGGGACAGCTAACTATGGCTACACCTTC
TRBV5-1	once	-	TRBJ2-3	CASSPQISGTQYF	TGCGCCAGCAGCCCTCAAATTTCGGGTACGCAGTATTTT
TRBV9	-	TRBD1	TRBJ2-2	CASSTRTGMNTGELFF	TGTGCCAGCAGCACTAGGACAGGGATGAACACCGGGGAGCTGTTTTTT
TRBV20-1	-	-	TRBJ2-3	CSASLQAGRHTDTQYF	TGCAGTGCTAGTCTTCAGGCGGGACGGCACACAGATACGCAGTATTTT
TRBV7-2	-	-	TRBJ2-7	CASSFGVFEQYF	TGTGCCAGCAGCTTCGGGGTTTTCGAGCAGTACTTC
TRBV7-2	-	-	TRBJ2-1	CASSLEDSYNEQFF	TGTGCCAGCAGCTTAGAGGACAGTTACAATGAGCAGTTCTTC
TRBV7-2	-	TRBD1	TRBJ1-1	CASSPDRGRGNTEAFF	TGTGCCAGCAGCCCTGACAGGGGGCGCGGGAACACTGAAGCTTTCTTT
TRBV10-1	-	TRBD1	TRBJ1-2	CASSPPPGTGLWGYTF	TGCGCCAGCAGTCCCCCCCCCGGGACAGGGCTTTGGGGCTACACCTTC
TRBV27	-	-	TRBJ1-4	CASSLNRDEKLFF	TGTGCCAGCAGTTTAAACAGGGACGAAAAACTGTTTTTT
TRBV7-2	-	TRBD2	TRBJ2-5	CASSGGLAGGQETQYF	TGTGCCAGCAGCGGGGGACTAGCGGGAGGGCAAGAGACCCAGTACTTC
TRBV2	-	-	TRBJ1-1	CASSEDRDTEAFF	TGTGCCAGCAGTGAAGACAGGGACACTGAAGCTTTCTTT
TRBV11-2	-	-	TRBJ2-1	CASSLDPGKRYNEQFF	TGTGCCAGCAGCTTAGACCCAGGGAAAAGGTACAATGAGCAGTTCTTC
TRBV28	once	TRBD1	TRBJ1-5	CASSAGTGGERPQHF	TGTGCCAGCAGTGCCGGGACAGGGGGCGAGCGGCCCCAGCATTTT
TRBV7-9	-	-	TRBJ2-5	CASSLNIGGNQETQYF	TGTGCCAGCAGCTTAAATATCGGCGGAAACCAAGAGACCCAGTACTTC
TRBV7-2	-	-	TRBJ1-5	CASSLAGGGQPQHF	TGTGCCAGCAGCTTAGCGGGGGGTGGGCAGCCCCAGCATTTT
TRBV19	few	-	TRBJ1-5	CASSTEEDQPQHF	TGTGCCAGTAGTACGGAGGAAGATCAGCCCCAGCATTTT